A selection of T cell receptor beta chains follows, all from one sample in a study of beta chain features in type 1 diabetes. TCRdb keeps only in-frame clones here, not all; method: immunoSEQ multiplex PCR. The sample carries almost 350,000 clones, 7% to 9% recorded once. Sequences were obtained from central memory CD4+ T cells from blood. These receptors were obtained from a woman aged 18-29 years in good health. CDR3s include the opening cysteine and the closing phenylalanine or tryptophan. A D gene is named only where the DNA matches it firmly. Clone size is stated in some rows and not others, as once, few, many or a class when expanded.

DNA: TGTGCCAGCAGTAGGGGTTATGAAGCTTTCTTT
CDR3: CASSRGYEAFF
D: NA
J: TRBJ1-1
V: TRBV6-5
size: few

DNA: TGTGCCAGCAAAGTAGCGGGTAACACCGGGGAGCTGTTTTTT
CDR3: CASKVAGNTGELFF
D: TRBD2
J: TRBJ2-2
V: TRBV7-8
size: NA

DNA: TGCGCCACCCACAGGGTACATCAGCCCCAGCATTTT
CDR3: CATHRVHQPQHF
D: NA
J: TRBJ1-5
V: TRBV10-1
size: few

DNA: TGTGCCAGCAGCGAAGGACTAGCGGTCTACGAGCAGTACTTC
CDR3: CASSEGLAVYEQYF
D: TRBD2
J: TRBJ2-7
V: TRBV6-5
size: few

DNA: TGTGCCAGCAGCCCCGGGACTAGCGGGGGAATGGAGACCCAGTACTTC
CDR3: CASSPGTSGGMETQYF
D: TRBD2
J: TRBJ2-5
V: TRBV7-8
size: few

DNA: TGTGCCAGTAGTATCAGGAGCGGGATAGGAATCGGGGAGCTGTTTTTT
CDR3: CASSIRSGIGIGELFF
D: TRBD2
J: TRBJ2-2
V: TRBV19
size: few

DNA: TGTGCCAGCAGTTACTTATCAGGGGAGGACGAGCAGTTCTTC
CDR3: CASSYLSGEDEQFF
D: NA
J: TRBJ2-1
V: TRBV6-5
size: NA

DNA: TGTGCCAGCAGCTTAGTCTTGGACACTAGCACAGATACGCAGTATTTT
CDR3: CASSLVLDTSTDTQYF
D: NA
J: TRBJ2-3
V: TRBV7-9
size: NA

DNA: TGTGCCAGCAGCTTTCAGGGTCGGTCAGAGACCCAGTACTTC
CDR3: CASSFQGRSETQYF
D: NA
J: TRBJ2-5
V: TRBV5-6
size: NA

DNA: TGTGCCAGCAGCTTGGGAACCCTCGGGGGCACTGAAGCTTTCTTT
CDR3: CASSLGTLGGTEAFF
D: NA
J: TRBJ1-1
V: TRBV7-9
size: NA

DNA: TGTGCCAGCAGTAAGAGGACTAGCGGGAGCTATGAGCAGTTCTTC
CDR3: CASSKRTSGSYEQFF
D: TRBD2
J: TRBJ2-1
V: TRBV2
size: NA

DNA: TGTGCCAGCAGCTTTGGGTCCCAATGGGGGACCCAGTACTTC
CDR3: CASSFGSQWGTQYF
D: NA
J: TRBJ2-5
V: TRBV7-2
size: NA

DNA: TGTGCCAGCAGCTCCCAGGTCGGCGGGAGGCTCTACAATGAGCAGTTCTTC
CDR3: CASSSQVGGRLYNEQFF
D: TRBD2
J: TRBJ2-1
V: TRBV7-9
size: few

DNA: TGTGCCAGCAGCTTAGCGATTCGACAGGGGGAGGATACGCAGTATTTT
CDR3: CASSLAIRQGEDTQYF
D: TRBD1
J: TRBJ2-3
V: TRBV7-2
size: few

DNA: TGTGCCAGCAGCCTTTGGCCGGACAGGGGTCCGACAGATACGCAGTATTTT
CDR3: CASSLWPDRGPTDTQYF
D: TRBD1
J: TRBJ2-3
V: TRBV2
size: NA

DNA: TGTGCCATCAGTGGAGCTAAGCGGGAGCAGTTCTTC
CDR3: CAISGAKREQFF
D: NA
J: TRBJ2-1
V: TRBV10-3
size: many

DNA: TGTGCCAGTAGTATGAGGGTGCTAGCGGGAGGGATAGACAATGAGCAGTTCTTC
CDR3: CASSMRVLAGGIDNEQFF
D: TRBD2
J: TRBJ2-1
V: TRBV19
size: many

DNA: TGTGCCAGCAGCAAATGGGGACAGGGAGATGAGACCCAGTACTTC
CDR3: CASSKWGQGDETQYF
D: TRBD1
J: TRBJ2-5
V: TRBV7-3
size: NA

DNA: TGCGCCAGCAGCGGAGATAGCGGGAGCGGGTACGAGCAGTACTTC
CDR3: CASSGDSGSGYEQYF
D: TRBD2
J: TRBJ2-7
V: TRBV4-3
size: many

DNA: TGTGCCAGCGAAAGACTTGGGGGAAATGAGCAGTTCTTC
CDR3: CASERLGGNEQFF
D: NA
J: TRBJ2-1
V: TRBV7-8
size: few

DNA: TGTGCCAGCAGCCTCCACAGTACAACCGGGAGCTTCGGAGGGATCTCTGGGGCCAACGTCCTGACTTTC
CDR3: CASSLHSTTGSFGGISGANVLTF
D: NA
J: TRBJ2-6
V: TRBV4-2
size: few

DNA: TGTGCCACCAGCGTTGATCAGGGGGATACGCAGTATTTT
CDR3: CATSVDQGDTQYF
D: NA
J: TRBJ2-3
V: TRBV15
size: many

DNA: TGTGCCAGCAGCCCGGGACTAGCGGGAGCCGGGGAGCTGTTTTTT
CDR3: CASSPGLAGAGELFF
D: TRBD2
J: TRBJ2-2
V: TRBV9
size: NA

DNA: TGCAGCGTTGACGACGGACTAGCGGGACCAGATACGCAGTATTTT
CDR3: CSVDDGLAGPDTQYF
D: TRBD2
J: TRBJ2-3
V: TRBV29-1
size: NA

DNA: TGTGCCAGCAGCGTTTGGACCTCCGGGCCCAGTGAGCAGTTCTTC
CDR3: CASSVWTSGPSEQFF
D: NA
J: TRBJ2-1
V: TRBV9
size: NA

DNA: TGTGCCAGCAGCTTAGATCTTGCGGGCTGGAATGAGCAGTTCTTC
CDR3: CASSLDLAGWNEQFF
D: NA
J: TRBJ2-1
V: TRBV11-2
size: NA

DNA: TGTGCCAGCAGCCAAGACAGGCTCTATGGCTACACCTTC
CDR3: CASSQDRLYGYTF
D: NA
J: TRBJ1-2
V: TRBV27
size: NA